This section outlines one T cell receptor beta chain sequence together with its context. Its cognate antigen is unknown. Germline lookup yields CDR1 MNHEY and CDR2 SMNVEV (reference sequence). CDR3 length: 15 amino acids. V dropped 8 bases and J dropped 0; count of bases not matched to a gene: 10. These data come from a study of cytomegalovirus exposure and HLA in healthy donors. General study findings and limits: The presence/absence work took it that sequencing depth was about the same across donors. Reported results showed that the classifier diagnosed cytomegalovirus status with high specificity and sensitivity.

60 Vbeta and 13 Jbeta primers were used in PCR. Repertoires were generated with immunoSEQ multiplex PCR, while TCRdb's copy carries only in-frame clones and drops some. The sample contains 150,000 to 250,000 clones, 70% to 85% of which appear only once. The V and J genes are TRBV27 and TRBJ2-7, with 7 bases that match TRBD1. The receptor's source is a woman in her twenties or thirties in good health and CMV-seropositive. Sequenced material: PBMCs. The CDR3 DNA sequence: TGTGCCAGCTCTAATCGGACAGGACCCTCCTACGAGCAGTACTTC. It codes for CASSNRTGPSYEQYF.